This entry lists 9 T cell receptor beta chains sequenced from one sample in a study of blood T cells in healthy people across ages. A second PCR, run for about 6 to 12 cycles, used a sample-barcoded 5' primer plus a J-beta primer mix. TCRdb used MiXCR to reprocess the 5' RACE reads, holding one entry per CDR3 protein. The data show 1.5 million to 2 million distinct CDR3 sequences, roughly 52% seen once. Input material: blood. All receptors derive from a woman aged 35 to 49 in good health.

V and J are TRBV10-3 and TRBJ2-1; tentative D call: TRBD1 (5 bases). The CDR3 contains 15 residues. The germline V and J ends were trimmed by 3 bases and 9 bases, with 18 bases remaining between them. The V gene's germline CDR1 is ENHRY and CDR2 SYGVKD. CDR3 loop: CAISEQPLTGSEQFF. The CDR3 DNA follows: TGTGCCATCAGTGAACAGCCACTTACAGGCAGTGAGCAGTTCTTC.

The chain recombines TRBV28 with TRBJ2-1; maybe TRBD2 (5 bases). Germline lookup yields CDR1 MDHEN and CDR2 SYDVKM. V was clipped by 3 bases and J by 3 bases, with 12 bases between them. CDR3 size: 15 residues. As DNA, the CDR3 is TGTGCCAGCAGTTTTATCCTTCGGGGCTACAATGAGCAGTTCTTC. Amino acid sequence: CASSFILRGYNEQFF.

This clonotype has only one observation. The chain uses TRBV7-9 and TRBJ1-2; D is unclear. In germline, CDR1 is SEHNR, CDR2 FQNEAQ (reference sequence). The CDR3 is 14 amino acids. With 6 bases removed from V and 8 bases from J, the gap between germline ends came to 19 bases. The CDR3 bases are TGTGCCAGCAGTATCTCAGGCTCTCTAAAGGGCTACACCTTC. It translates to CASSISGSLKGYTF.

This clonotype has just a few counts. The chain recombines TRBV12-3 or TRBV12-4 with TRBJ2-5, with D possibly being TRBD1 (7 bases). V was clipped by 3 bases and J by 2 bases, with 13 bases between them. This CDR3 spans 15 amino acids. Written as DNA, the CDR3 is TGTGCCAGCAGTTTCCAGGGGGGAGTTCAAGAGACCCAGTACTTC. Its translation is CASSFQGGVQETQYF.

The gene calls are TRBV16 and TRBJ2-1; 9 bases match TRBD1. This CDR3 has 15 amino acids. Per the germline V gene, CDR1 is KGHSY and CDR2 is FQNENV. Trimming at V came to 5 bases and at J to 8 bases, leaving 10 bases not matched to a gene. CDR3 DNA sequence: TGTGCCAGCAGCAATACAGGGGGCGTTATAGATGAGCAGTTCTTC. Translation: CASSNTGGVIDEQFF.

V and J are TRBV29-1 and TRBJ2-7, with D perhaps matching TRBD1 or TRBD2 (5 bases each). The CDR3 is 12 amino acids. V was clipped by 4 bases and J by 2 bases, with 9 bases between them. Germline lookup yields CDR1 SQVTM and CDR2 ANQGSEA. The CDR3 bases are TGCAGCGTTGTTCGGGGCCCCTACGAGCAGTACTTC. As protein: CSVVRGPYEQYF.

The CDR3 DNA reads as TGTGCCAGCACCATCCCAGGAATCTCCTACGAGCAGTACTTC. Its protein is CASTIPGISYEQYF. The genes are TRBV28 and TRBJ2-7; D is ambiguous. Trimming cost V 7 bases and J 0 bases, with 13 bases left between them. Per the germline V gene, CDR1 is MDHEN and CDR2 is SYDVKM. The length of the CDR3 is 14 residues.

The chain has TRBV12-3 or TRBV12-4 and TRBJ1-5; possibly TRBD1 for D (5 bases). Trimming stripped 2 bases from V and 0 bases from J, with 8 bases between. There are 15 residues in the CDR3. In DNA form, the CDR3 reads TGTGCCAGCAGTTTATACGGGGCTAGCAATCAGCCCCAGCATTTT. It encodes CASSLYGASNQPQHF.

This clonotype was seen only a few times. The chain uses TRBV13 and TRBJ2-5, with D tentatively TRBD2 (6 bases). This CDR3 has 14 residues. The germline CDR1 and CDR2 sequences are PRHDT and FYEKMQ (reference sequence). The V end lost 2 bases, the J end lost 2 bases, and 9 bases lay between the germline ends. CDR3 in amino acids: CASSLKLAQETQYF. In DNA, the CDR3 is TGTGCCAGCAGCTTAAAGCTAGCGCAAGAGACCCAGTACTTC.